These T cell receptor beta chains were read from a single sample in a study of T cell responses to AZD1222 COVID-19 vaccine. Libraries were prepared by immunoSEQ multiplex PCR; TCRdb keeps only in-frame clonotypes and omits some of them. Of fewer than 200,000 clones listed, just over 85% are singletons. The sample consisted of peripheral blood, taken 28 days after the second AZD1222 dose. These TCRs come from an adult who received the AZD1222 COVID-19 vaccine. Both conserved end residues are part of each CDR3. Each record gives: V gene, clone size, J gene, D gene, CDR3 DNA, CDR3 protein. D genes are given only for firm matches. Clone size, where shown, is once, few, many, or a class for clones that have expanded.

TRBV18,NA,TRBJ1-6,NA,TGTGCCAGCTCACCACGAATTATTGATAATTCACCCCTCCACTTT,CASSPRIIDNSPLHF
TRBV7-6,NA,TRBJ2-5,NA,TGTGCCAGCAGCTTAGGTGAAGAGACCCAGTACTTC,CASSLGEETQYF
TRBV5-4,once,TRBJ2-5,NA,TGTGCCAGCAGCTTTCCAGAAGAGACCCAGTACTTC,CASSFPEETQYF
TRBV5-6,NA,TRBJ1-2,TRBD1,TGTGCCAGCAGCTTGGGCTTAGACAGGGGCTATAACTATGGCTACACCTTC,CASSLGLDRGYNYGYTF
TRBV5-4,NA,TRBJ1-4,NA,TGTGCCAGCAGCTTGGGACTGATTAATGAAAAACTGTTTTTT,CASSLGLINEKLFF
TRBV6-5,NA,TRBJ2-1,NA,TGTGCCAGCACGGGGGCAGGGGGAAACGATGAGCAGTTCTTC,CASTGAGGNDEQFF
TRBV6-4,NA,TRBJ1-2,TRBD1,TGTGCCAGCAGCTTTGGACAGGGGGCTAACTATGGCTACACCTTC,CASSFGQGANYGYTF
TRBV12-3/TRBV12-4,few,TRBJ1-6,NA,TGTGCCAGCAGTTTCTCCGGGGCCCTTCTCCTCCACTTT,CASSFSGALLLHF
TRBV6-2/TRBV6-3,NA,TRBJ1-1,NA,TGTGCCAGCAGTTATACCGCGAACACTGAAGCTTTCTTT,CASSYTANTEAFF
TRBV11-1,NA,TRBJ1-1,NA,TGTGCCAGCAGCTTAAACAGAGATAGGTCTGAAGCTTTCTTT,CASSLNRDRSEAFF
TRBV12-3/TRBV12-4,NA,TRBJ2-5,NA,TGTGCCAGCAACGACGGACAGCAAGAGACCCAGTACTTC,CASNDGQQETQYF
TRBV3-1/TRBV3-2,once,TRBJ2-3,TRBD2,TGTGCCAGCAGCCAAGATCCTGGCGGGGGGATGGATACGCAGTATTTT,CASSQDPGGGMDTQYF
TRBV27,NA,TRBJ1-1,TRBD1,TGTGCCAGCAGTCCCGGACAGGGGGCGCAAAAACTAGAAGCTTTCTTT,CASSPGQGAQKLEAFF
TRBV4-2,NA,TRBJ1-1,NA,TGTGCCAGCAGCCAAGAGGCAGGCCAGAACACTGAAGCTTTCTTT,CASSQEAGQNTEAFF
TRBV3-1/TRBV3-2,NA,TRBJ1-3,NA,TGTGCCAGCAGCCAAGGCGGCAGAAACACCATATATTTT,CASSQGGRNTIYF
TRBV30,once,TRBJ2-7,NA,TGTGCCTGGAGCGCCCTGGGTACCTACGAGCAGTACTTC,CAWSALGTYEQYF
TRBV19,NA,TRBJ2-3,TRBD2,TGTGCCAGTAGTATGTCCGGGACTAGAAGCACAGATACGCAGTATTTT,CASSMSGTRSTDTQYF
TRBV3-1/TRBV3-2,NA,TRBJ2-4,NA,TGTGCCAGCAGCCACGCCTCGCAGGGGCCTTCCAAAAACATTCAGTACTTC,CASSHASQGPSKNIQYF
TRBV19,NA,TRBJ1-1,NA,TGTGCCAGTAGTATCGGGGCAGCGATGAACACTGAAGCTTTCTTT,CASSIGAAMNTEAFF
TRBV4-1,NA,TRBJ2-5,TRBD2,TGCGCCAGCAGCCATGGATCAGCGGGGGGCCGAACGACCCAGTACTTC,CASSHGSAGGRTTQYF
TRBV7-2,once,TRBJ1-1,TRBD1,TGTGCCAGCAGGATGACAGGGCTTGAAGCTTTCTTT,CASRMTGLEAFF
TRBV11-3,NA,TRBJ2-3,NA,TGTGCCAGCAGCTTAGCAGGCGAAACGCAGTATTTT,CASSLAGETQYF
TRBV12-5,NA,TRBJ2-3,NA,TGTGCTAGTGGTTCCACTCCGATGAGCACAGATACGCAGTATTTT,CASGSTPMSTDTQYF
TRBV7-3,NA,TRBJ2-2,TRBD2,TGTGCCAGCAGCTTGGGACTACAGAACACCGGGGAGCTGTTTTTT,CASSLGLQNTGELFF
TRBV5-1,many,TRBJ2-5,NA,TGCGCCAGCAGCTTGGAGGTGGCGGAGAAAGAGACCCAGTACTTC,CASSLEVAEKETQYF
TRBV19,few,TRBJ1-2,NA,TGTGCCAGTAGTACTGGAGAAGGCTACACCTTC,CASSTGEGYTF
TRBV6-5,NA,TRBJ2-7,NA,TGTGCCAGCACCAGGCGGCACGAGCAGTACTTC,CASTRRHEQYF
TRBV29-1,NA,TRBJ1-3,TRBD1,TGCAGCGTAGGACAGGGGACAAACACCATATATTTT,CSVGQGTNTIYF
TRBV28,few,TRBJ1-5,NA,TGTGCCAGCAGCCTAGGGGGGGTTGGGCAGCCCCAGCATTTT,CASSLGGVGQPQHF
TRBV5-5,NA,TRBJ1-6,TRBD1,TGTGCCAGCAGCGCCTCCCGACAGGGAAATTCACCCCTCCACTTT,CASSASRQGNSPLHF
TRBV19,NA,TRBJ1-5,NA,TGTGCCAGTAGTACACAGGGTAACAATCAGCCCCAGCATTTT,CASSTQGNNQPQHF
TRBV7-9,NA,TRBJ2-1,TRBD2,TGTGCCAGCAGCTTTCGGGCGGGGGGCCACTACAATGAGCAGTTCTTC,CASSFRAGGHYNEQFF
TRBV5-1,NA,TRBJ1-5,NA,TGCGCCAGCAGCATCGAGGGGTGGGGGTATAGCAATCAGCCCCAGCATTTT,CASSIEGWGYSNQPQHF
TRBV5-1,NA,TRBJ2-3,NA,TGCGCCAGCAGCTGGAGCGGGCGCCCCACAGATACGCAGTATTTT,CASSWSGRPTDTQYF
TRBV3-1/TRBV3-2,NA,TRBJ2-5,TRBD1,TGTGCCAGCAGCCTAGGACAGGGGGAGACCCAGTACTTC,CASSLGQGETQYF
TRBV19,NA,TRBJ1-4,NA,TGTGCCAGTAGTGCTTACAGGTCAAATAATGAAAAACTGTTTTTT,CASSAYRSNNEKLFF
TRBV18,NA,TRBJ1-3,NA,TGTGCCAGCTCAGCACAGACTGGAAACACCATATATTTT,CASSAQTGNTIYF
TRBV5-5,NA,TRBJ1-5,NA,TGTGCCAGCAGCCTAGATAGCAATCAGCCCCAGCATTTT,CASSLDSNQPQHF
TRBV9,NA,TRBJ1-5,TRBD1,TGTGCCAGCAGCGCCGGGACAGGGGTTGGTGGCAATCAGCCCCAGCATTTT,CASSAGTGVGGNQPQHF
TRBV7-9,NA,TRBJ2-1,TRBD1,TGTGCCAGCAGCGCGCGGGACAGGGTCATCAATGAGCAGTTCTTC,CASSARDRVINEQFF
TRBV4-2,NA,TRBJ1-3,NA,TGTGCCAGCAGCCAACCCGGAGGGGCCCTCTCTGGAAACACCATATATTTT,CASSQPGGALSGNTIYF
TRBV5-1,NA,TRBJ2-2,NA,TGCGCCAGCAGCTTACAGGGACCGAACACCGGGGAGCTGTTTTTT,CASSLQGPNTGELFF
TRBV28,NA,TRBJ2-1,TRBD2,TGTGCCAGCAGTCCTCTAGCGGGGGGCGCCTACAATGAGCAGTTCTTC,CASSPLAGGAYNEQFF
TRBV9,NA,TRBJ2-2,TRBD1,TGTGCCAGCAGCTCGCGACTCCGGGACAGGGTGACCGGGGAGCTGTTTTTT,CASSSRLRDRVTGELFF
TRBV12-3/TRBV12-4,NA,TRBJ1-2,NA,TGTGCCAGCAGTCGAGACGGATTTGACGGCTACACCTTC,CASSRDGFDGYTF
TRBV6-1,NA,TRBJ1-4,NA,TGTGCCAGCAGTGAAGGGCGGGAGAAACTGTTTTTT,CASSEGREKLFF
TRBV14,NA,TRBJ1-2,NA,TGTGCCAGCAGCCAATTTGGCTATGGCTACACCTTC,CASSQFGYGYTF
TRBV7-8,NA,TRBJ1-2,TRBD1,TGTGCCAGCAGCACTGACAGGGGAGTACAGGGCTACACCTTC,CASSTDRGVQGYTF
TRBV23-1,NA,TRBJ1-3,NA,TGCGCCAGCAGACCGGTGGGCTCTGGAAACACCATATATTTT,CASRPVGSGNTIYF
TRBV6-5,few,TRBJ1-2,NA,TGTGCCAGCAGTTTGGGGGATAACTATGGCTACACCTTC,CASSLGDNYGYTF